The rows below give T cell receptor beta chains drawn from one sample of a study of control samples from healthy donors and cancer patients. The protocol was immunoSEQ multiplex PCR, while the TCRdb copy is restricted to in-frame clones and leaves out a portion. The sample includes 99,000 or so clones, almost 85% seen only once; the top ten take approximately 2%. Material for sequencing was blood. These receptors all come from a man aged 55-75 years in good health. CDR3s include the opening cysteine and the closing phenylalanine or tryptophan. The order of the fields is clone size, J gene, D gene, V gene, CDR3 protein, CDR3 DNA. A D gene is named only where the DNA matches it firmly. Not all rows give a size; the values are once, few, many and, for expanded clones, a class.

abundance: .; j_gene: TRBJ2-3; d_gene: TRBD1; v_gene: TRBV6-5; CDR3aa: CASSSGDSGTDTQYF; CDR3nt: TGTGCCAGCAGTTCCGGGGACAGTGGCACAGATACGCAGTATTTT
abundance: .; j_gene: TRBJ2-7; d_gene: TRBD1; v_gene: TRBV14; CDR3aa: CASSPRGTGFTSRYEQYF; CDR3nt: TGTGCCAGCAGCCCCCGAGGGACAGGGTTTACGTCCCGGTACGAGCAGTACTTC
abundance: .; j_gene: TRBJ1-5; d_gene: .; v_gene: TRBV6-5; CDR3aa: CASSSGTSQPQHF; CDR3nt: TGTGCCAGCAGCTCCGGGACGAGTCAGCCCCAGCATTTT
abundance: .; j_gene: TRBJ1-1; d_gene: TRBD1; v_gene: TRBV10-3; CDR3aa: CAISSTRGENTEAFF; CDR3nt: TGTGCCATCAGTAGTACCAGGGGGGAGAACACTGAAGCTTTCTTT
abundance: .; j_gene: TRBJ2-3; d_gene: .; v_gene: TRBV9; CDR3aa: CASSVNPDTQYF; CDR3nt: TGTGCCAGCAGCGTAAACCCAGATACGCAGTATTTT
abundance: .; j_gene: TRBJ2-7; d_gene: .; v_gene: TRBV11-2; CDR3aa: CASSIRRVYEQYF; CDR3nt: TGTGCCAGCAGCATACGAAGAGTCTACGAGCAGTACTTC
abundance: once; j_gene: TRBJ2-7; d_gene: .; v_gene: TRBV5-5; CDR3aa: CASSSGASYEQYF; CDR3nt: TGTGCCAGCAGCTCGGGGGCCTCCTACGAGCAGTACTTC
abundance: .; j_gene: TRBJ1-2; d_gene: .; v_gene: TRBV7-8; CDR3aa: CASSLGAGYTF; CDR3nt: TGTGCCAGCAGCCTTGGCGCTGGCTACACCTTC
abundance: .; j_gene: TRBJ1-4; d_gene: .; v_gene: TRBV12-5; CDR3aa: CASGFAGIELFF; CDR3nt: TGTGCTAGTGGTTTCGCCGGGATCGAACTGTTTTTT
abundance: .; j_gene: TRBJ2-1; d_gene: TRBD1; v_gene: TRBV9; CDR3aa: CASSVFTTGTYNEQFF; CDR3nt: TGTGCCAGCAGCGTGTTTACGACAGGGACCTACAATGAGCAGTTCTTC
abundance: .; j_gene: TRBJ2-7; d_gene: .; v_gene: TRBV5-4; CDR3aa: CASSPVSGTYEQYF; CDR3nt: TGTGCCAGCAGCCCCGTGTCAGGAACCTACGAGCAGTACTTC